At least ten counts were recorded for the clone carrying this T cell receptor (beta chain). This specimen comes from a study of T cells after posttransplantation cyclophosphamide. The V end was cut by 5 bases, the J end by 1 base, with 11 bases between. This CDR3 comprises 14 residues. Germline V CDR1 and CDR2: MNHEY, SVGEGT. Libraries were prepared by immunoSEQ multiplex PCR; TCRdb keeps only in-frame clonotypes and omits some of them. This repertoire holds fewer than 35,000 clones, and none appear only once. This clonotype originated in a woman aged 55 to 70 in good health, CMV-negative, and a related stem cell transplant donor. The specimen sequenced was PBMCs. The chain has TRBV6-2 or TRBV6-3 and TRBJ1-1; a possible D gene is TRBD1 (6 bases). CDR3: CASSGTNRNTEAFF. The DNA for the CDR3 is TGTGCCAGCAGTGGGACAAACCGGAACACTGAAGCTTTCTTT.